This T cell receptor (beta chain) derives from a study of T-cell reconstitution after alpha-beta-depleted transplantation in children. The TCRbeta library incorporated unique molecular identifiers. TCRdb independently ran MiXCR on the PCR reads; one entry per CDR3 protein. The table lists roughly 120,000 distinct CDR3 sequences, approximately 10% of them singletons. With V trimmed by 2 bases and J by 0 bases, 7 bases remained unmatched. This CDR3 region has 16 residues. Germline CDR1 SGHRS, CDR2 YFSETQ. This clonotype was seen many times. The gene calls are TRBV5-1 and TRBJ2-5; 7 bases map to TRBD2. This TCR came from a human donor who donated a stem cell graft to a child with acute lymphoblastic leukemia. Sequenced material: PBMCs from the stem cell graft donor, taken from the stem cell graft. The DNA for the CDR3 is TGCGCCAGCAGCTTTCGTCTAGCGGCGTACCAAGAGACCCAGTACTTC. This translates into CASSFRLAAYQETQYF.